The clone carrying this T cell receptor beta chain has more than one count but fewer than ten. Its antigen is unknown. The CDR3 contains 15 residues. CDR1 is SEHNR, CDR2 FQNEAQ, per germline (reference sequence). Trimming cost V 5 bases and J 2 bases, with 13 bases left between them. This sample is part of a study of T cell repertoires in cytomegalovirus infection. In the study overall: Public signatures in TCR beta pointed to CMV infection and matching HLA type.

TCRdb passed the reads through MiXCR, listing each CDR3 protein once. There are fewer than 700,000 distinct CDR3 sequences in the sample; 20% to 25% occur only once, and 7% to 9% lies in the top ten. Whole-study results and caveats: Clonotype analysis showed dominance of the ex vivo response by HLA-C-restricted CMV-specific TCR beta clonotypes. Of the TCR beta families, the public ones yielded a cumulative frequency that identified carriers of CMV plus the relevant HLA.

J is TRBJ1-5 and V is TRBV7-9; D might be TRBD1 (6 bases). Source material: CD8+ T cells from PBMCs. This clonotype was obtained from a human donor in good health (CMV status not recorded). Some clones in this sample may be carry-over from other donors' samples. CDR3 in DNA: TGTGCCAGCAGCCCCATTGGGGGCGGCAATCAGCCCCAGCATTTT. Translated, it gives CASSPIGGGNQPQHF. Complete variable domain (other parts from reference TRBV7-9 and TRBJ1-5): DTGVSQNPRHKITKRGQNVTFRCDPISEHNRLYWYRQTLGQGPEFLTYFQNEAQLEKSRLLSDRFSAERPKGSFSTLEIQRTEQGDSAMYLCASSPIGGGNQPQHFGDGTRLSIL.